The 22 T cell receptor beta chains given below trace back to one sample, sequenced in a study of long-term antiretroviral therapy in people with HIV (dated by TCRdb to about 2022). The immunoSEQ hsTCRB v3.0 assay was used at survey level resolution to sequence the TRB variable region. As stored in TCRdb, this immuneACCESS dataset retains in-frame rearrangements with V and J assigned. A fraction of the clones does not appear; measured against another copy, unresolved V genes explain less than half of the discrepancy, and the remainder lacks a known reason. The sample table contains about 28,000 clones; only one count was recorded for about 89% of them. Clones ranked in the top ten supply around 4.2% of the sample. The sequencing here drew on unsorted PBMCs, taken 3.1 years after starting antiretroviral therapy. All receptors come from a man between 18 and 29 years old with HIV.

CDR3 sequence: CASREGETQYF. CDR3 sequence (DNA): TGTGCCAGCAGGGAGGGGGAGACCCAGTACTTC. The rearrangement joins TRBV6-1 to TRBJ2-5; D may be TRBD2 (6 bases). From germline, CDR1 is MNHNS and CDR2 SASEGT. Trimming took off 6 bases at V and 5 bases at J, with 7 bases between the two ends. The CDR3 length is 11 residues.

The DNA of the CDR3 is TGTGCCAGCTCACCTCTAGACGCCCACTCCTACGAGCAGTACTTC. Amino acids: CASSPLDAHSYEQYF. This rearrangement joins TRBV18 to TRBJ2-7; D is unresolved. CDR3 size: 15 residues. Germline V gives CDR1 KGHSH, CDR2 LQKENI. The ends were cut back, 3 bases at V and 0 bases at J, with 12 bases in the middle. The full variable domain, in which reference TRBV18 and TRBJ2-7 provide the parts outside the CDR3, is NAGVMQNPRHLVRRRGQEARLRCSPMKGHSHVYWYRQLPEEGLKFMVYLQKENIIDESGMPKERFSAEFPKEGPSILRIQQVVRGDSAAYFCASSPLDAHSYEQYFGPGTRLTVT.

The chain has TRBV4-2 and TRBJ1-5, with D tentatively TRBD1 (6 bases). From germline, CDR1 is LGHNA and CDR2 YNFKEQ. With 0 bases removed from V and 4 bases from J, the gap between germline ends came to 10 bases. The CDR3 runs to 15 residues. The CDR3 DNA follows: TGTGCCAGCAGCCAAGAGTTAGGGGGTAATCAGCCCCAGCATTTT. Translation: CASSQELGGNQPQHF.

The genes are TRBV5-1 and TRBJ1-2; no clear D gene. The ends were cut back, 6 bases at V and 7 bases at J, with 16 bases in the middle. The germline V gene has CDR1 SGHRS and CDR2 YFSETQ. The CDR3 consists of 13 residues. In DNA, the CDR3 is TGCGCCAGCAACGCATCCCCGGAGGGTGGCTACACCTTC. Its protein product is CASNASPEGGYTF.

The chain uses TRBV13 and TRBJ2-2, with D uncertain. Germline V lookup: CDR1 PRHDT, CDR2 FYEKMQ (reference sequence). CDR3 length: 12 amino acids. V was cut by 6 bases and J by 7 bases, with 9 bases left in between. DNA of the CDR3: TGTGCCAGCAGTTGGTGGGGCGGGGAGCTGTTTTTT. Its protein product is CASSWWGGELFF.

V gene TRBV29-1 combines with J gene TRBJ2-7; D gene unclear. Germline V CDR1 and CDR2: SQVTM, ANQGSEA. Trimming shortened V by 7 bases and J by 7 bases, and 11 bases separated the two germline ends. This CDR3 region has 10 residues. Here the CDR3 reads CSAKEKEQYF. DNA for the CDR3: TGCAGCGCCAAGGAGAAGGAGCAGTACTTC.

The gene calls are TRBV6-5 and TRBJ1-3; D remains unclear. Between the trimmed V and J ends, which lost 7 bases and 2 bases, there was a span of 9 bases. Germline loops: CDR1 MNHEY, CDR2 SVGAGI. The CDR3 spans 13 residues. CDR3 bases: TGTGCCAGCATGGACCCCACTGGAAACACCATATATTTT. Its translation is CASMDPTGNTIYF.

The CDR3 sequence: CASSAQGGQPQHF. CDR3 nucleotides: TGTGCCAGCAGCGCACAGGGGGGACAGCCCCAGCATTTT. The J gene is TRBJ1-5, the V gene TRBV11-1; 8 bases map to TRBD1. CDR1 is SGHAT, CDR2 FQDESV, per germline (reference sequence). This CDR3 has 13 residues. Unmatched junction bases numbered 4, after V lost 5 bases and J lost 7 bases.

This chain links TRBV29-1 with TRBJ1-2, with D uncertain. CDR1 is SQVTM and CDR2 is ANQGSEA in the germline V gene. Deletions cut 6 bases from V and 8 bases from J, with 13 bases between. CDR3 length: 11 residues. The CDR3 bases are TGCAGCGTGTTCAAGTTGGGCGGCTACACCTTC. It encodes CSVFKLGGYTF.

V usage is TRBV9 and J usage is TRBJ2-1, with D perhaps TRBD1 (5 bases). The CDR3 totals 16 residues. The V and J ends lost 4 bases and 8 bases respectively, with 22 bases between them. Looked up from germline, CDR1 is SGDLS and CDR2 is YYNGEE. The CDR3: CASSNGALLGLDEQFF. The DNA for the CDR3 is TGTGCCAGCAGCAATGGGGCCCTTCTAGGGCTCGATGAGCAGTTCTTC. The whole variable domain, filled in from reference TRBV9 and TRBJ2-1, reads DSGVTQTPKHLITATGQRVTLRCSPRSGDLSVYWYQQSLDQGLQFLIQYYNGEERAKGNILERFSAQQFPDLHSELNLSSLELGDSALYFCASSNGALLGLDEQFFGPGTRLTVL.

The chain links TRBV7-2 to TRBJ1-4; D gene ambiguous. Germline V gives CDR1 SGHTA, CDR2 FQGNSA. This CDR3 is built from 13 residues. Trimming took off 5 bases at V and 6 bases at J, with 10 bases between the two ends. CDR3 nucleotide sequence: TGTGCCAGCAGCACGGGCCGCGATGAAAAACTGTTTTTT. This translates into CASSTGRDEKLFF. Full variable domain (missing parts from reference TRBV7-2 and TRBJ1-4): GAGVSQSPSNKVTEKGKDVELRCDPISGHTALYWYRQSLGQGLEFLIYFQGNSAPDKSGLPSDRFSAERTGGSVSTLTIQRTQQEDSAVYLCASSTGRDEKLFFGSGTQLSVL.

J is TRBJ1-1 and V is TRBV10-3; unclear D gene. This CDR3 region has 14 residues. V was trimmed by 3 bases and J by 10 bases, leaving 18 bases between them. CDR1 ENHRY and CDR2 SYGVKD come from the germline V gene. The CDR3 DNA reads TGTGCCATCAGTGAAGCTACCGGGCCGCGGACAGCTTTCTTT. It encodes CAISEATGPRTAFF.

This clone was picked up one time. The rearrangement links TRBV7-6 to TRBJ2-2; D might be TRBD1 (5 bases). The CDR3 has 19 amino acids. Germline V lookup: CDR1 SGHVS, CDR2 FNYEAQ. The V end was cut by 3 bases, the J end by 4 bases, with 24 bases between. CDR3 sequence reads: CASSFPSGGLGHFTGELFF. DNA of the CDR3: TGTGCCAGCAGCTTTCCCTCCGGTGGTCTTGGACATTTCACCGGGGAGCTGTTTTTT.

The chain is built from TRBV12-5 and TRBJ1-4; D gene unclear. The V end lost 1 base, the J end lost 0 bases, and 15 bases lay between the germline ends. Germline lookup yields CDR1 LGHNT and CDR2 FRNRAP. The CDR3 spans 18 residues. CDR3 nucleotide sequence: TGTGCTAGTGGTTTGGGACCTCGCGGGCCTGCAACTAATGAAAAACTGTTTTTT. Its protein product is CASGLGPRGPATNEKLFF.

The chain uses TRBV6-6 and TRBJ1-5; no clear D gene. Deletions cut 8 bases from V and 5 bases from J, with 13 bases between. The germline V gene encodes CDR1 MNHNY and CDR2 SVGAGI (reference sequence). This CDR3 is built from 13 residues. CDR3 region: CASVSGFYQPQHF. The CDR3 nucleotides are TGTGCCAGCGTCTCGGGTTTTTATCAGCCCCAGCATTTT.

This clone was seen a few times. The rearrangement uses TRBV27 and TRBJ1-6, with no clear D. Trimming removed 9 bases from V and 8 bases from J, with 20 bases in between. CDR1 is MNHEY and CDR2 is SMNVEV in the germline V gene (reference sequence). The CDR3 extends over 15 amino acids. The DNA of the CDR3 is TGTGCCAGGTCCTACGAGGCAGGTTGGCATTCACCCCTCCACTTT. This gives the protein CARSYEAGWHSPLHF.

The V and J genes are TRBV6-4 and TRBJ2-2; 7 bases are shared with TRBD1. Germline V gives CDR1 MRHNA, CDR2 SNTAGT. V dropped 3 bases and J dropped 0; count of bases not matched to a gene: 4. The CDR3 runs to 16 residues. CDR3 loop: CASSEQGTTNTGELFF. CDR3 DNA sequence: TGTGCCAGCAGTGAACAGGGGACAACGAACACCGGGGAGCTGTTTTTT.

The chain recombines TRBV21-1 with TRBJ1-5. TRBV21-1 is an annotated pseudogene. There are 11 residues in the CDR3. The chain's CDR3 is CASGGGRPQHF. For the CDR3, the DNA is TGTGCCAGTGGAGGTGGACGACCCCAGCATTTT.

This clone came up once. V and J are TRBV4-3 and TRBJ1-2, with D uncertain. The CDR3 is 16 residues long. Trimming left V 0 bases short and J 4 bases short, with 15 bases between. Germline CDR1 is LGHNA and CDR2 is YSLEER. The CDR3 sequence is CASSQDGRAGGYGYTF. In DNA form, the CDR3 reads TGCGCCAGCAGCCAAGATGGTAGGGCAGGTGGCTATGGCTACACCTTC.

J is TRBJ2-7 and V is TRBV25-1; tentative D call: TRBD2 (5 bases). Germline V gene sequence: CDR1 MGHDK, CDR2 SYGVNS. This CDR3 spans 14 amino acids. V was pared by 0 bases and J by 3 bases, with 9 bases between. CDR3 amino acids: CASSEYSGLYEQYF. The CDR3 DNA reads TGTGCCAGCAGTGAATATTCCGGACTCTACGAGCAGTACTTC.

This chain links TRBV29-1 with TRBJ1-1; unclear D gene. V was clipped by 1 base and J by 6 bases, with 9 bases between them. Looked up from germline, CDR1 is SQVTM and CDR2 is ANQGSEA. This CDR3 has 12 amino acids. For the CDR3, the DNA is TGCAGCGTTGAAGGTAATCGACCTGAAGCTTTCTTT. Translation: CSVEGNRPEAFF.

The gene calls are TRBV19 and TRBJ1-5, with 9 bases fitting TRBD1. Unmatched junction bases numbered 3, after V lost 4 bases and J lost 2 bases. The germline V gene has CDR1 LNHDA and CDR2 SQIVND (reference sequence). The CDR3 is 15 residues long. CDR3 in DNA: TGTGCCAGTAGTAGGACAGGGGATCGCAATCAGCCCCAGCATTTT. This gives the protein CASSRTGDRNQPQHF.